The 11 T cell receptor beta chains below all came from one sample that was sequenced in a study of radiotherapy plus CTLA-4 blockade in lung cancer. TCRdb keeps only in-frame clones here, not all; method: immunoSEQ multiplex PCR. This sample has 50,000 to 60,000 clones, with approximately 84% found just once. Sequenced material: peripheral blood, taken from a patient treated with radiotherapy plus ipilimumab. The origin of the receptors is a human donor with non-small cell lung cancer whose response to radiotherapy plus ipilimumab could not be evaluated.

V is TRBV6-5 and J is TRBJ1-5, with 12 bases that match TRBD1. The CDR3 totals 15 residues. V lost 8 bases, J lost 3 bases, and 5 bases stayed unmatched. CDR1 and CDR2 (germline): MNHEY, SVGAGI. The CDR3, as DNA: TGTGCCAGCTCCACGGGACAGGGGGCCAATCAGCCCCAGCATTTT. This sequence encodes CASSTGQGANQPQHF.

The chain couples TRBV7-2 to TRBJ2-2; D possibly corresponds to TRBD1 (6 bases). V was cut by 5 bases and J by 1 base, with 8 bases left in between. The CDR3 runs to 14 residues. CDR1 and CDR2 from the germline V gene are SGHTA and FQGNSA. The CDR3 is CASSQGGNTGELFF. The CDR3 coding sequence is TGTGCCAGCAGCCAAGGGGGGAACACCGGGGAGCTGTTTTTT.

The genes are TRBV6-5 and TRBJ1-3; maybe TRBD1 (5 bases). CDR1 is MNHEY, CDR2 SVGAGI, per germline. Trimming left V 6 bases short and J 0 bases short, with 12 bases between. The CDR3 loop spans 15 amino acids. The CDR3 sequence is CASRGLPFSGNTIYF. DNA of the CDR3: TGTGCCAGCAGGGGGCTTCCATTCTCTGGAAACACCATATATTTT.

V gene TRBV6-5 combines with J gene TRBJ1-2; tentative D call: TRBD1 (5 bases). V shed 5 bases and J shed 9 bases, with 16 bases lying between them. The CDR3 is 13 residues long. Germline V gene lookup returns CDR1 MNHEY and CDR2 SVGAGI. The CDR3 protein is CASSEAGQESYTF. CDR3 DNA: TGTGCCAGCAGTGAAGCTGGACAAGAGAGCTACACCTTC.

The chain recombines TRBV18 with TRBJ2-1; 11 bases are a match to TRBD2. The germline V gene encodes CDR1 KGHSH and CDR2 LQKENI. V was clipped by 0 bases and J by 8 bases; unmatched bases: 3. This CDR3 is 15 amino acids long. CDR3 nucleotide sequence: TGTGCCAGCTCACCACCGTCACTAGCGGGAGATGAGCAGTTCTTC. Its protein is CASSPPSLAGDEQFF. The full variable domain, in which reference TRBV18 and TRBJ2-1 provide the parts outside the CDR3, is NAGVMQNPRHLVRRRGQEARLRCSPMKGHSHVYWYRQLPEEGLKFMVYLQKENIIDESGMPKERFSAEFPKEGPSILRIQQVVRGDSAAYFCASSPPSLAGDEQFFGPGTRLTVL.

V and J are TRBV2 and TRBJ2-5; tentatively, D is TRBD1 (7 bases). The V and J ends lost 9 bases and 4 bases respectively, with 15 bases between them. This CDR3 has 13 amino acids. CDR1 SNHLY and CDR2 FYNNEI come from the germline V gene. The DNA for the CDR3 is TGTGCCAGTTCTGGACAGGAGGGAGAGACCCAGTACTTC. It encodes CASSGQEGETQYF.

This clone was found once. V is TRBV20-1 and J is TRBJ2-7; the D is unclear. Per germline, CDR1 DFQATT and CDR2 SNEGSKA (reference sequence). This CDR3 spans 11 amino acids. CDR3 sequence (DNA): TGCAGCGGGTCGAAGACCTACGAGCAGTACTTC. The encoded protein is CSGSKTYEQYF.

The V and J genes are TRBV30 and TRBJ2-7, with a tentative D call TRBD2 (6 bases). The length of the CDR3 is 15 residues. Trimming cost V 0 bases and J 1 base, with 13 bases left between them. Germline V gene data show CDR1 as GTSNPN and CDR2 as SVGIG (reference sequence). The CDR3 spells CAWSVPGVLSYEQYF. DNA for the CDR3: TGTGCCTGGAGTGTACCGGGGGTCCTTTCCTACGAGCAGTACTTC.

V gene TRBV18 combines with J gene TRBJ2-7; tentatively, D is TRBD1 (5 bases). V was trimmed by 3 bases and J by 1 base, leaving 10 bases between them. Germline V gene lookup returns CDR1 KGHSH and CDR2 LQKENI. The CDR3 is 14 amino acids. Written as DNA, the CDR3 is TGTGCCAGCTCACCGGAACAGGCTTCCTACGAGCAGTACTTC. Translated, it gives CASSPEQASYEQYF.

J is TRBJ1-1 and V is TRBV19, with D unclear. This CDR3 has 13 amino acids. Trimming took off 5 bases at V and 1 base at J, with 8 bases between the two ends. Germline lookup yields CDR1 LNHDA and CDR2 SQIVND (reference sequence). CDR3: CASSLSSNTEAFF. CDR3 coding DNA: TGTGCCAGTAGTCTGTCCTCGAACACTGAAGCTTTCTTT.

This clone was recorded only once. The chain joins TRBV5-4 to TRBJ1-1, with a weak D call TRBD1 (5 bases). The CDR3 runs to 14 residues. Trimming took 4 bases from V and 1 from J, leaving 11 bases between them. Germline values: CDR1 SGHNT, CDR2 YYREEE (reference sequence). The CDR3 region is CASSRRQPNTEAFF. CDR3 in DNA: TGTGCCAGCAGCAGACGACAGCCGAACACTGAAGCTTTCTTT.